This T cell receptor (beta chain) was retrieved from a study of blood T cell repertoires in COVID-19. The overall study: Donors in the United States, Italy and Spain gave samples during acute or convalescent COVID-19.

Repertoires were generated with immunoSEQ multiplex PCR, while TCRdb's copy carries only in-frame clones and drops some. The repertoire includes about 330,000 clones, around 83% of them detected once, and approximately 1.1% sits in the top ten. This CDR3 is 15 amino acids long. With V trimmed by 0 bases and J by 4 bases, 3 bases remained unmatched. Per germline, CDR1 SGHDT and CDR2 YYEEEE. The chain is built from TRBV5-6 and TRBJ2-3; 9 positions match TRBD1. Material for sequencing was peripheral blood. This TCR derives from a woman between 50 and 59 years old with acute or convalescent COVID-19. The CDR3 spells CASSLGTGVADTQYF. The CDR3 DNA reads TGTGCCAGCAGCTTGGGGACAGGGGTGGCAGATACGCAGTATTTT.